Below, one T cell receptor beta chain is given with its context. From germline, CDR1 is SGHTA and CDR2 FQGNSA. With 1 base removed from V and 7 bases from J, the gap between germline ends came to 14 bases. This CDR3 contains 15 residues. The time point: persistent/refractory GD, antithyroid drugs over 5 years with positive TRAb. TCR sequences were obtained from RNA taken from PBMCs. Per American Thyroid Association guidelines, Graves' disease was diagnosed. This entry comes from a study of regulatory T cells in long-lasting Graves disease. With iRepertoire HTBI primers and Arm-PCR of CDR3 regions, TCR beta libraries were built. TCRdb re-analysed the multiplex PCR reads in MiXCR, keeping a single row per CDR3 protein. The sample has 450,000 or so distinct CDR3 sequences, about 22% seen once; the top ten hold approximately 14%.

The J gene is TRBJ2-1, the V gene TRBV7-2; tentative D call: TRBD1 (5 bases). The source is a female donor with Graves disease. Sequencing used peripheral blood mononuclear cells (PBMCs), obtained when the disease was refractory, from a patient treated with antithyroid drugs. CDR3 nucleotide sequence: TGTGCCAGCAGCTTAGTACCCAGGGAAGGAAATGAGCAGTTCTTC. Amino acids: CASSLVPREGNEQFF.